This paragraph covers one TCR beta chain sequence. These data come from a study of T cells in Graves' hyperthyroidism and ophthalmopathy. The length of the CDR3 is 16 residues. V was pared by 1 base and J by 4 bases, with 2 bases of the junction left unmatched. CDR1 LGHNT and CDR2 FRNRAP come from the germline V gene. There were TCR beta CDR3 regions amplified from RNA transcripts. HTBI primers drove first-round RT-PCR of the TCR CDR3. TCRdb re-analysed the multiplex PCR reads in MiXCR, keeping a single row per CDR3 protein. The table includes some 650,000 distinct CDR3 sequences, roughly 15% detected once.

This chain uses TRBV12-5 with TRBJ2-3; 13 nucleotides match TRBD2. Source material: blood. This TCR derives from a woman aged 40 to 50 with Graves' ophthalmopathy. The CDR3 nucleotides are TGTGCTAGTGGTTTGGGACTAGCGGGGGGCCCAGATACGCAGTATTTT. This encodes CASGLGLAGGPDTQYF.